These T cell receptor beta chains were read from a single sample in a study of CD8+ T cells in alopecia areata. Profiled with immunoSEQ multiplex PCR; TCRdb holds only in-frame clones, not every one. Here the sample spans under 350,000 clones, 58% being singletons. The input for sequencing was CD4+ T cells sorted from blood, taken at week 24, from a patient treated with tofacitinib. The receptors derive from a human donor with alopecia areata. CDR3s include the opening cysteine and the closing phenylalanine or tryptophan. Each record gives: clone size, D gene, V gene, J gene, CDR3 protein, CDR3 DNA. The D gene is left open where the match is weak. Where a row states a size, it is once, few, many or the class of an expanded clone; other rows omit it.

clone size: -
D gene: -
V gene: TRBV30
J gene: TRBJ2-1
CDR3 protein: CAWTLSSTVEQFF
CDR3 DNA: TGTGCCTGGACCTTATCTTCTACGGTTGAGCAGTTCTTC

clone size: once
D gene: -
V gene: TRBV20-1
J gene: TRBJ1-1
CDR3 protein: CSAVLNTEAFF
CDR3 DNA: TGCAGTGCTGTCCTGAACACTGAAGCTTTCTTT

clone size: -
D gene: -
V gene: TRBV5-1
J gene: TRBJ2-7
CDR3 protein: CASSLAAEQYF
CDR3 DNA: TGCGCCAGCAGCTTGGCCGCCGAGCAGTACTTC

clone size: -
D gene: -
V gene: TRBV29-1
J gene: TRBJ2-1
CDR3 protein: CSVKLSGLSYKTSYNEQFF
CDR3 DNA: TGCAGCGTTAAATTATCGGGACTCTCCTACAAAACCTCCTACAATGAGCAGTTCTTC

clone size: -
D gene: TRBD2
V gene: TRBV30
J gene: TRBJ2-7
CDR3 protein: CAWSFRLAGGEQYF
CDR3 DNA: TGTGCCTGGAGTTTTAGACTAGCGGGAGGCGAGCAGTACTTC

clone size: few
D gene: TRBD1
V gene: TRBV7-9
J gene: TRBJ1-2
CDR3 protein: CASSYLDRGSGYTF
CDR3 DNA: TGTGCCAGCAGCTACCTCGACAGGGGGTCTGGCTACACCTTC

clone size: -
D gene: -
V gene: TRBV30
J gene: TRBJ1-5
CDR3 protein: CAWSQTSNQPQHF
CDR3 DNA: TGTGCCTGGAGTCAGACCAGCAATCAGCCCCAGCATTTT

clone size: -
D gene: -
V gene: TRBV14
J gene: TRBJ2-1
CDR3 protein: CASSQDPRGENEQFF
CDR3 DNA: TGTGCCAGCAGCCAAGATCCCAGGGGGGAGAATGAGCAGTTCTTC

clone size: -
D gene: -
V gene: TRBV29-1
J gene: TRBJ2-1
CDR3 protein: CSGARDSVGHEQFF
CDR3 DNA: TGCAGCGGCGCCCGGGACTCCGTCGGGCATGAGCAGTTCTTC

clone size: -
D gene: -
V gene: TRBV15
J gene: TRBJ1-4
CDR3 protein: CATSKQNEKLFF
CDR3 DNA: TGTGCCACCAGCAAACAGAATGAAAAACTGTTTTTT

clone size: -
D gene: -
V gene: TRBV15
J gene: TRBJ2-6
CDR3 protein: CASRRGSGANVLTF
CDR3 DNA: TGTGCCTCCCGGCGGGGCTCTGGGGCCAACGTCCTGACTTTC

clone size: -
D gene: -
V gene: TRBV30
J gene: TRBJ1-4
CDR3 protein: CAWSVRLNEKLFF
CDR3 DNA: TGTGCCTGGAGTGTTAGGTTGAATGAAAAACTGTTTTTT

clone size: -
D gene: -
V gene: TRBV30
J gene: TRBJ1-1
CDR3 protein: CAWRVQLVSPEAFF
CDR3 DNA: TGTGCCTGGAGGGTACAGTTGGTCTCTCCTGAAGCTTTCTTT

clone size: few
D gene: TRBD2
V gene: TRBV29-1
J gene: TRBJ2-5
CDR3 protein: CSAGGGGETQYF
CDR3 DNA: TGCAGCGCGGGGGGCGGGGGGGAGACCCAGTACTTC

clone size: few
D gene: -
V gene: TRBV30
J gene: TRBJ1-1
CDR3 protein: CAWSGGRTEAFF
CDR3 DNA: TGTGCCTGGAGTGGGGGGAGGACTGAAGCTTTCTTT

clone size: -
D gene: TRBD1
V gene: TRBV4-2
J gene: TRBJ1-5
CDR3 protein: CASSARQGPSNQPQHF
CDR3 DNA: TGTGCCAGCAGCGCTAGACAGGGTCCGAGCAATCAGCCCCAGCATTTT

clone size: once
D gene: -
V gene: TRBV30
J gene: TRBJ2-7
CDR3 protein: CAWSFDDAGRLYEQYF
CDR3 DNA: TGTGCCTGGAGTTTCGACGATGCAGGGAGGCTATACGAGCAGTACTTC